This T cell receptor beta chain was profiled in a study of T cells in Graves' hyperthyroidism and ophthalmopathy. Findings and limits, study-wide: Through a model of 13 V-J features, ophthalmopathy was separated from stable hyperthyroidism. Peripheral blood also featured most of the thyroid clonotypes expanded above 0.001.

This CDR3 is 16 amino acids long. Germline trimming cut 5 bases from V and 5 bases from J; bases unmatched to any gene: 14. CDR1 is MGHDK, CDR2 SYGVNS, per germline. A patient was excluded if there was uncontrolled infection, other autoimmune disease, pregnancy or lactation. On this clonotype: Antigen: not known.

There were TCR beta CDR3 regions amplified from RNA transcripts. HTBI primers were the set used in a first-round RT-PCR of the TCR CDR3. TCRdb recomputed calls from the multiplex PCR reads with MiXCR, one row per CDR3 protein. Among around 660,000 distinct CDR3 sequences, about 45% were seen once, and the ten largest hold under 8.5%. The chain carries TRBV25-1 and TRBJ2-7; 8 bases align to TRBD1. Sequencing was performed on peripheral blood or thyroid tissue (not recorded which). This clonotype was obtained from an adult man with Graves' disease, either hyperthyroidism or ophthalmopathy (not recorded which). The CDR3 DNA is TGTGCCAGCAGTAAGGAAGGTGGACAGGGAGTCCACGAGCAGTACTTC. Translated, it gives CASSKEGGQGVHEQYF.